What follows describes a single TCR beta chain. Per the study methods: The assay estimated nucleated cells by amplifying reference gene primers. Sequencing used immunoSEQ multiplex PCR; TCRdb keeps in-frame clones, though not all of them. V, J and clone size derive from that table, while D and trimming were established from the DNA sequence. The sample lists 300,000 to 400,000 clones; about 90% were seen once. There are 13 residues in the CDR3. Germline-derived CDR1 and CDR2 are SGHRS and YFSETQ. V was cut by 5 bases and J by 3 bases, with 11 bases left in between. This sample is part of a study of blood T cell repertoires in COVID-19. The Seattle site enrolled patients during active infection and followed them longitudinally.

The sequenced material came from peripheral blood. This receptor was obtained from a woman in her 30s with COVID-19, enrolled during active disease. The V and J genes are TRBV5-1 and TRBJ1-2; D is undetermined. CDR3 in DNA: TGCGCCAGCAGTCCCGATGGAGACTATGGCTACACCTTC. This codes for CASSPDGDYGYTF.